What follows is one T cell receptor beta chain and its context. No antigen is known for it. This entry is derived from a study of identifying expanded T cells in peripheral blood. The length of the CDR3 is 14 residues. CDR1 and CDR2 (germline): MNHNS, SASEGT. V dropped 4 bases and J dropped 7 bases, with 17 bases sitting between them. This table comes from immunoSEQ multiplex PCR, and its TCRdb copy is limited to in-frame clones, with some not included. The data contain 90,000 to 100,000 clones, around nine tenths of them singletons. Study-level results: Approximately 2-week clone count variance significantly increased as total template count grew. Differentially abundant clones: about 1.2 between replicates, about 16 at roughly 15 days, more than 18 at four.

The genes are TRBV6-1 and TRBJ2-7; maybe TRBD2 (6 bases). The sequence derives from a person between 18 and 70 years old in good health. The sequencing sample was made of blood. CDR3 region: CASSGGLGLREQYF. CDR3 coding DNA: TGTGCCAGCAGTGGGGGCCTGGGACTGAGGGAGCAGTACTTC.